The entry below gives a single T cell receptor (beta chain) sequence along with its context. Its antigen is not identified. V was shortened by 5 bases and J by 1 base, with 11 bases between the two germline ends. Germline-derived CDR1 and CDR2 are SNHLY and FYNNEI. CDR3 size: 14 residues. The data originate from a study of vaccination effects on CD4 cells after COVID-19. As for the study in general: The second dose preceded post-vaccine samples by a median of 72 days.

Study-wide points: By a late point after vaccination, infection- and vaccine-induced clones had shrunk markedly through clonal contraction. Within healthy vaccinees, only 1 of 255 vaccine-induced clones displayed cross-reactivity with common cold coronaviruses.

Antigen-specific CD4+ T cells were expanded with viral peptide pools in the ViraFEST assay before sequencing. Following an approximately eleven-day culture, CD4+ T cells were purified. Each participant was given two doses of one vaccine (BNT162b2 or mRNA-1273). Fresh IL-2-containing medium replaced half the medium on days 3 and 7. Measured with immunoSEQ multiplex PCR; TCRdb has only the in-frame clones, and not every one. Among more than 35,000 clones, 82% were seen once, and the ten largest hold roughly 2.1%. The sample consisted of CD4+ T cells from PBMCs cultured with HCoV-NL63 spike peptides, taken after COVID-19 vaccination. The chain links TRBV2 to TRBJ1-1, with unresolved D. This TCR derives from a human donor who received a COVID-19 vaccine. Some clones in this sample may be carry-over from other donors' samples. The CDR3 sequence: CASSYLTGNTEAFF. As DNA, the CDR3 is TGTGCCAGCAGTTACCTCACGGGGAACACTGAAGCTTTCTTT.